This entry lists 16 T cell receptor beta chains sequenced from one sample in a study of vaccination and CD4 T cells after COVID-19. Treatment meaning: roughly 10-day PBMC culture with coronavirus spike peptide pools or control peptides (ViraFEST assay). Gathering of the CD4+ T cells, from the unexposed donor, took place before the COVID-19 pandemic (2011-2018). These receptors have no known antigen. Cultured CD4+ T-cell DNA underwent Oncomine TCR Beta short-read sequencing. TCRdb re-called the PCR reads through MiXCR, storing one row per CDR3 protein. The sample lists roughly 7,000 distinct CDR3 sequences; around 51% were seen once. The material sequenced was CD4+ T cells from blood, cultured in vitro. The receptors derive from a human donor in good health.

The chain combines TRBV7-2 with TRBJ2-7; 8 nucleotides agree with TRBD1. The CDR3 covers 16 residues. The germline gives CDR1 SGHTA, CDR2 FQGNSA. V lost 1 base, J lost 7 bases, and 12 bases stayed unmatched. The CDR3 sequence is CASSLDSWQGAREQYF. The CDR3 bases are TGTGCCAGCAGCTTAGATTCCTGGCAGGGGGCGCGGGAGCAGTACTTC.

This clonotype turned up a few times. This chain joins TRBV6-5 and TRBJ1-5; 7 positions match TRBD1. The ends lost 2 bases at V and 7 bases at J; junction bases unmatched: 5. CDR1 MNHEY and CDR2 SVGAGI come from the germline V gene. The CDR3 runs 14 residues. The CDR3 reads CASSYDRARQPQHF. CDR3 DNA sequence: TGTGCCAGCAGTTACGACAGGGCTCGGCAGCCCCAGCATTTT.

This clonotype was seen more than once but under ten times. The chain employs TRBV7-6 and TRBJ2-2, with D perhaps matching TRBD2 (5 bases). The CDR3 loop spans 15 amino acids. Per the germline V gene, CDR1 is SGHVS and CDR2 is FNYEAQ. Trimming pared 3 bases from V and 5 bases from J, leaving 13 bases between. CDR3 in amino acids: CASSFLRARTGELFF. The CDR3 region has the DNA TGTGCCAGCAGCTTTTTGAGGGCGCGGACCGGGGAGCTGTTTTTT.

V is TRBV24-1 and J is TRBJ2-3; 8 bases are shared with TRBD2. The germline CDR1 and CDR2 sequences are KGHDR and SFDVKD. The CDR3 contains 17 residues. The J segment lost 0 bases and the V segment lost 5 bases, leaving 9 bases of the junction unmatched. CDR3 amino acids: CATSVLVAGLSTDTQYF. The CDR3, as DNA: TGTGCCACCAGTGTCCTGGTAGCGGGGCTAAGCACAGATACGCAGTATTTT.

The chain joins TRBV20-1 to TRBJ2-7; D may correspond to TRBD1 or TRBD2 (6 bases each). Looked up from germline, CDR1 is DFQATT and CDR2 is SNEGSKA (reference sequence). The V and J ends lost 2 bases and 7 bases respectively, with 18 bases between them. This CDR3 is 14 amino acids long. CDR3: CSARLALGAGEQYF. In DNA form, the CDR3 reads TGCAGTGCTAGATTGGCGCTGGGGGCGGGAGAGCAGTACTTC.

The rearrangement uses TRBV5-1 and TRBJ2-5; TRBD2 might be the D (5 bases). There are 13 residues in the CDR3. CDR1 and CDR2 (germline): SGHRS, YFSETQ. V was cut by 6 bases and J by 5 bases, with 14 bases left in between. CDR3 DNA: TGCGCCAGCACGGTCGGGGATAGGGAGACCCAGTACTTC. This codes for CASTVGDRETQYF.

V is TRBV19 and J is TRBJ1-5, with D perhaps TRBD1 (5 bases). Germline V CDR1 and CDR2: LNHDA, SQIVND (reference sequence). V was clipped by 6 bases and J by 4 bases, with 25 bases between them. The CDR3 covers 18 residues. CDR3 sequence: CASSPGTVATTRNQPQHF. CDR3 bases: TGTGCCAGTAGCCCGGGGACGGTAGCTACCACTCGAAATCAGCCCCAGCATTTT.

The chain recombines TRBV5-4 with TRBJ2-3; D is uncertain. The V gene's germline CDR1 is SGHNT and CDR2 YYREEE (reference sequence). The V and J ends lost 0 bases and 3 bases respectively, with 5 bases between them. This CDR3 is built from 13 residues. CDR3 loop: CASSLAGTDTQYF. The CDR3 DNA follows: TGTGCCAGCAGCTTGGCTGGAACAGATACGCAGTATTTT.

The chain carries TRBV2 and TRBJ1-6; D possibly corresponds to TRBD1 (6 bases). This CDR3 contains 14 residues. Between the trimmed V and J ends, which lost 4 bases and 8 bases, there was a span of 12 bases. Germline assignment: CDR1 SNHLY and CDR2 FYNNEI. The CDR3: CASSVRQADSPLHF. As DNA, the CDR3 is TGTGCCAGCAGTGTCCGACAGGCTGATTCACCCCTCCACTTT.

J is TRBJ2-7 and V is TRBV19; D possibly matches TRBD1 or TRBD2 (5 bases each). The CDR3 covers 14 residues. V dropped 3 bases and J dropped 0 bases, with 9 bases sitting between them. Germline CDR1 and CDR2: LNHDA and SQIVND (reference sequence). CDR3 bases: TGTGCCAGTAGTATGGGACGGAGCTCCTACGAGCAGTACTTC. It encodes CASSMGRSSYEQYF.

The CDR3 DNA sequence: TGTGCCAGCAGTTACTTCTTCGAAGCTTGGACACCAAATTCCTATAGCAATCAGCCCCAGCATTTT. This gives the protein CASSYFFEAWTPNSYSNQPQHF. The chain couples TRBV6-2 or TRBV6-3 to TRBJ1-5, with D perhaps matching TRBD1 (5 bases). This CDR3 is 22 amino acids long. V lost 1 base and J lost 0, with 28 bases in between. Germline V gene lookup returns CDR1 MNHEY and CDR2 SVGEGT.

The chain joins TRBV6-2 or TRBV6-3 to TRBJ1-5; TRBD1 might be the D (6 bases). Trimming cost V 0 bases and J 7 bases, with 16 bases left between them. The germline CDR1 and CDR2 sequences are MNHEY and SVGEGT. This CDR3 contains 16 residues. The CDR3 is CASSYSMKGEQQPQHF. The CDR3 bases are TGTGCCAGCAGTTACTCGATGAAGGGGGAGCAGCAGCCCCAGCATTTT.

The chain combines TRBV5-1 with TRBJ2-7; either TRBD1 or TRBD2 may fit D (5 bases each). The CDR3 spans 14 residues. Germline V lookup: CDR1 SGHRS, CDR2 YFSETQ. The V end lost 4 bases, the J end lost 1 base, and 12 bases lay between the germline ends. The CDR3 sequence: CASSMGPNSYEQYF. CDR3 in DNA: TGCGCCAGCAGCATGGGACCCAATTCCTACGAGCAGTACTTC.

Here the CDR3 DNA reads TGTGCCAGCAGTCGGGACCTCTTTCCGTCCCTCCACTTT. Amino acids: CASSRDLFPSLHF. This rearrangement joins TRBV12-3 or TRBV12-4 to TRBJ1-6, with a tentative D call TRBD1 (5 bases). V shed 5 bases and J shed 14 bases, with 16 bases lying between them. The CDR3 totals 13 residues.

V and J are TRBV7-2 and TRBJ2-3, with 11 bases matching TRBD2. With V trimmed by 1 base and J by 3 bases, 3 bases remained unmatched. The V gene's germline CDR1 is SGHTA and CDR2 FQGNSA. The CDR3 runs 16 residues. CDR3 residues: CASSLGGTSGTDTQYF. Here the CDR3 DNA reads TGTGCCAGCAGCTTAGGAGGGACTAGCGGAACAGATACGCAGTATTTT.

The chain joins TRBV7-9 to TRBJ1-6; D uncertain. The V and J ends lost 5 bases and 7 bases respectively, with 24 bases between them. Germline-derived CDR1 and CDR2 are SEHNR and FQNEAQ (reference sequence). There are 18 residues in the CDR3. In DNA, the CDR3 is TGTGCCAGCAGCCCAAACAACCCGGGTTTCACTCGGAATTCACCCCTCCACTTT. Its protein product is CASSPNNPGFTRNSPLHF.